The 21 T cell receptor beta chains below come from one sample, sequenced in a study of blood T cell repertoires in COVID-19. Assay used: immunoSEQ multiplex PCR; TCRdb lists only in-frame clones, some missing. The sample lists around 180,000 clones, 70% to 90% occurring once. Sequenced input: peripheral blood. These receptors originate from a man in his 60s with acute or convalescent COVID-19.

The V call is TRBV7-8, the J call TRBJ2-7; 9 bases are a match to TRBD2. There are 15 residues in the CDR3. The germline V gene has CDR1 SGHVS and CDR2 FQNEAQ. V gave up 2 bases and J gave up 2 bases; unmatched junction bases: 4. CDR3 sequence: CASSLPREGPYEQYF. The DNA for the CDR3 is TGTGCCAGCAGCTTACCGCGGGAGGGGCCCTACGAGCAGTACTTC.

The V and J genes are TRBV28 and TRBJ2-7, with TRBD2 matching 10 bases. Germline CDR1 is MDHEN and CDR2 is SYDVKM. The CDR3 length is 14 residues. Trimming removed 4 bases from V and 7 bases from J; junction bases left unmatched: 7. The CDR3 reads CASSSSGGGLEQYF. CDR3 bases: TGTGCCAGCAGTTCTAGCGGGGGAGGGCTAGAGCAGTACTTC.

This clone occurred once. The rearrangement joins TRBV29-1 to TRBJ2-7; 11 positions agree with TRBD2. V gave up 2 bases and J gave up 2 bases; unmatched junction bases: 2. The CDR3 has 14 residues. Germline V gene lookup returns CDR1 SQVTM and CDR2 ANQGSEA. The CDR3 DNA is TGCAGCGTTGAACTACTAGCGGGGGCCTACGAGCAGTACTTC. Amino acid sequence: CSVELLAGAYEQYF.

The chain has TRBV6-4 and TRBJ2-5, with D hard to call. Trimming left V 2 bases short and J 5 bases short, with 6 bases between. The CDR3 spans 12 residues. Germline-derived CDR1 and CDR2 are MRHNA and SNTAGT. CDR3 coding DNA: TGTGCCAGCAGTGACACCAGGGAGACCCAGTACTTC. It translates to CASSDTRETQYF.

The V and J genes are TRBV5-1 and TRBJ1-5; 8 bases are a match to TRBD1. CDR3 length equals 14 residues. V trimming: 4 bases; J trimming: 3 bases; junction bases outside the gene matches: 3. Germline V gene data show CDR1 as SGHRS and CDR2 as YFSETQ. Here the CDR3 reads CASSMTGDNQPQHF. CDR3 in DNA: TGCGCCAGCAGCATGACAGGGGACAATCAGCCCCAGCATTTT.

The rearrangement uses TRBV27 and TRBJ1-5; possible D gene TRBD1, 5 bases. This CDR3 spans 15 amino acids. Germline-derived CDR1 and CDR2 are MNHEY and SMNVEV (reference sequence). Trimming cost V 7 bases and J 1 base, with 14 bases left between them. The CDR3 nucleotides read TGTGCCAGCAACATTCAGCGACAGAGCAATCAGCCCCAGCATTTT. Translated, it gives CASNIQRQSNQPQHF.

The rearrangement links TRBV10-3 to TRBJ1-4; 11 positions agree with TRBD1. The length of the CDR3 is 14 residues. Per the germline V gene, CDR1 is ENHRY and CDR2 is SYGVKD. V was clipped by 7 bases and J by 7 bases; unmatched bases: 5. CDR3 in DNA: TGTGCCATCAAACCGGGACAGGGGGGTGAAAAACTGTTTTTT. Residues: CAIKPGQGGEKLFF.

The chain is built from TRBV15 and TRBJ1-2; the D gene is possibly TRBD1 (6 bases). This CDR3 has 16 residues. Germline CDR1 is LNHNV and CDR2 is YYDKDF (reference sequence). The V end lost 0 bases, the J end lost 4 bases, and 15 bases lay between the germline ends. CDR3 amino acids: CATSREGQPGSYGYTF. CDR3 in DNA: TGTGCCACCAGCAGAGAAGGACAGCCCGGTAGCTATGGCTACACCTTC.

The gene calls are TRBV7-2 and TRBJ1-6; 7 nucleotides match TRBD1. The CDR3 is 18 amino acids. In germline, CDR1 is SGHTA, CDR2 FQGNSA. After removal of 5 bases from V and 0 bases from J, the junction contained 10 bases not matched to a gene. CDR3 residues: CASSRTGGRSSYNSPLHF. CDR3 DNA sequence: TGTGCCAGCAGCAGGACAGGAGGCAGAAGCTCCTATAATTCACCCCTCCACTTT.

The rearrangement links TRBV19 to TRBJ2-4; a weak D match, TRBD2 (6 bases). Germline-derived CDR1 and CDR2 are LNHDA and SQIVND (reference sequence). V was clipped by 11 bases and J by 6 bases, with 17 bases between them. This CDR3 region has 13 residues. The CDR3 nucleotides are TGTGCCTGGGCCGGGACTGACAGAAACATTCAGTACTTC. Its translation: CAWAGTDRNIQYF.

This CDR3 reads CASSPPGNYGYTF. CDR3 DNA sequence: TGTGCCAGCAGTCCGCCGGGGAATTATGGCTACACCTTC. This chain uses TRBV12-3 or TRBV12-4 with TRBJ1-2; D unclear. Between the trimmed V and J ends, which lost 5 bases and 5 bases, there was a span of 12 bases. The CDR3 extends over 13 amino acids.

The gene calls are TRBV3-1 (or the pseudogene TRBV3-2) and TRBJ2-1; maybe TRBD1 (5 bases). The CDR3 is 11 amino acids. Looked up from germline, CDR1 is LGHDT and CDR2 is YNNKEL (reference sequence). Trimming removed 7 bases at V and 6 bases at J, with 7 bases between. DNA of the CDR3: TGTGCCAGCACAAGGGGCAATGAGCAGTTCTTC. Amino acid sequence: CASTRGNEQFF.

The rearrangement uses TRBV28 and TRBJ1-4; possible D gene TRBD1, 5 bases. Germline V gene lookup returns CDR1 MDHEN and CDR2 SYDVKM. CDR3 length: 15 amino acids. V lost 6 bases to trimming and J lost 2 bases, with 13 bases between them. The CDR3 region is CASSLGGVTNEKLFF. The CDR3 bases are TGTGCCAGCAGCCTGGGGGGGGTCACTAATGAAAAACTGTTTTTT.

The chain is built from TRBV7-9 and TRBJ2-1; 11 bases map to TRBD2. V lost 6 bases to trimming and J lost 4 bases; unmatched junction nucleotides: 5. CDR1 and CDR2 from the germline V gene are SEHNR and FQNEAQ (reference sequence). This CDR3 has 15 residues. CDR3 loop: CASSSASGRYNEQFF. Here the CDR3 DNA reads TGTGCCAGCAGTTCCGCTAGCGGGAGGTACAATGAGCAGTTCTTC.

The chain carries TRBV6-5 and TRBJ2-2, with TRBD2 matching 7 bases. The trim removed 7 bases at V and 4 bases at J, leaving 6 bases unmatched. The CDR3 contains 14 residues. The germline CDR1 and CDR2 sequences are MNHEY and SVGAGI. The CDR3 loop is CASNREEITGELFF. The CDR3 region has the DNA TGTGCCAGCAATCGGGAGGAGATCACCGGGGAGCTGTTTTTT.

This sequence joins TRBV5-1 and TRBJ2-1; the match to TRBD1 covers 10 bases. There are 13 residues in the CDR3. V gave up 3 bases and J gave up 8 bases; unmatched junction bases: 2. CDR1 SGHRS and CDR2 YFSETQ come from the germline V gene. In DNA form, the CDR3 reads TGCGCCAGCAGCTGGGACAGGGGCGATGAGCAGTTCTTC. Its protein product is CASSWDRGDEQFF.

V usage is TRBV4-1 and J usage is TRBJ1-5, with 8 bases matching TRBD1. This CDR3 is built from 20 residues. The V and J ends lost 4 bases and 0 bases, in that order; junction bases with no gene match: 17. Germline V lookup: CDR1 MGHRA, CDR2 YSYEKL. The CDR3 reads CASSPQGQGVRRASNQPQHF. The CDR3 nucleotides read TGCGCCAGCAGCCCCCAAGGACAGGGAGTTCGCAGGGCTAGCAATCAGCCCCAGCATTTT.

J is TRBJ2-3 and V is TRBV21-1; TRBD2 is taken as the D call from the table, unchecked against the DNA. TRBV21-1 is flagged as a pseudogene. The CDR3 has 17 residues. The CDR3 DNA sequence: TGTGCCAGCAGCAAAGGAGGAGCCCAGAGACCCACAGATACGCAGTATTTT. Translated: CASSKGGAQRPTDTQYF.

Here the CDR3 reads CASGQDNQPQHF. In nucleotides, the CDR3 is TGTGCCAGCGGACAGGACAATCAGCCCCAGCATTTT. V gene TRBV7-9 combines with J gene TRBJ1-5, with 7 bases fitting TRBD1. Germline-derived CDR1 and CDR2 are SEHNR and FQNEAQ (reference sequence). This CDR3 region has 12 residues. V shed 8 bases, J shed 3 bases, and the junction held 1 base outside the gene matches.

This clone appeared a few times. J is TRBJ2-7 and V is TRBV9; 9 bases align to TRBD2. This CDR3 is 15 amino acids long. In germline, CDR1 is SGDLS, CDR2 YYNGEE. V gave up 3 bases and J gave up 2 bases; unmatched junction bases: 6. The CDR3 DNA is TGTGCCAGCAGCGAAAGACTAGCGGATACCTACGAGCAGTACTTC. Translation gives CASSERLADTYEQYF.

This chain links TRBV4-1 with TRBJ1-2; a weak D match, TRBD1 (6 bases). The V end lost 0 bases, the J end lost 7 bases, and 15 bases lay between the germline ends. Germline V gene lookup returns CDR1 MGHRA and CDR2 YSYEKL. The CDR3 sequence is 15 residues long. The CDR3 sequence is CASSQDRPGDAGYTF. The CDR3 DNA reads TGCGCCAGCAGCCAAGATCGGCCAGGGGACGCTGGCTACACCTTC.